Listed here are 16 T cell receptor beta chains from one sample, sequenced in a study of tumor-infiltrating lymphocytes in primary liver carcinoma (dated by TCRdb to 2015 to 2018). Total RNA and DNA were co-extracted from approximately 20-30 mg of bulk tissue with the AllPrep DNA/RNA mini kit, without cell sorting. The data were produced on an Illumina HiSeq 2500. Starting from approximately 0.5 ug total RNA, TCRbeta-specific cDNA was produced by reverse transcription with a constant-region primer and ProtoScript II reverse transcriptase. TCRbeta libraries were built with three nested multiplex PCR rounds, a slightly modified ARM-PCR procedure. The first two PCR rounds used multiplex TRBV1-TRBV30 forward primers with a Cbeta reverse primer, each for 10 to 11 cycles. TCRdb trimmed public reads at Q25 via fastp, called clones via MiXCR and kept in-frame beta chains. Every CDR3 protein is listed once, alongside the most common genes and DNA of its rows. The sample has about 96,000 distinct CDR3 sequences on record, around 68% of them singletons. Of the sample, roughly 27% falls within the top ten clones.

Sequenced material: tumor-adjacent normal liver tissue. The receptors come from a middle-aged man with primary liver carcinoma and hepatitis B virus infection.

The gene calls are TRBV30 and TRBJ2-5, with D possibly called TRBD1 or TRBD2 (6 bases each). Trimming took off 1 base at V and 9 bases at J, with 18 bases between the two ends. Germline V gene data show CDR1 as GTSNPN and CDR2 as SVGIG (reference sequence). CDR3 size: 14 residues. CDR3 loop: CAWSGQVLGEAQYF. CDR3 nucleotide sequence: TGTGCCTGGAGTGGACAGGTTCTAGGGGAGGCCCAGTACTTC.

CDR3 sequence: CASTHPPSEAFF. As DNA, the CDR3 is TGTGCCAGCACCCATCCGCCAAGTGAAGCTTTCTTT. This chain uses TRBV6-1 with TRBJ1-1; unclear D gene. The V end lost 7 bases, the J end lost 7 bases, and 13 bases lay between the germline ends. The germline CDR1 and CDR2 sequences are MNHNS and SASEGT. The CDR3 is made up of 12 amino acids.

The chain links TRBV7-9 to TRBJ2-2, with D maybe TRBD1 (5 bases). Germline V gene sequence: CDR1 SEHNR, CDR2 FQNEAQ (reference sequence). The length of the CDR3 is 15 residues. The CDR3: CHSSSRDGNTGELFF. The DNA for the CDR3 is TGTCACAGCAGCTCCAGGGATGGGAACACCGGGGAGCTGTTTTTT.

Points on this clonotype: The final CDR3 position lacks the conserved phenylalanine or tryptophan, pointing to a likely read error. The chain has TRBV4-1 and TRBJ2-3; D gene uncertain. Looked up from germline, CDR1 is MGHRA and CDR2 is YSYEKL. The CDR3 is 17 residues long. In DNA, the CDR3 is TGCGCTAGCAACCCGTCAATCGGCAGGAGTATTGGAGATACGCAGTATATT. This gives the protein CASNPSIGRSIGDTQYI.

This clonotype was seen a handful of times. V usage is TRBV11-2 and J usage is TRBJ2-5; 7 bases match TRBD2. Per the germline V gene, CDR1 is SGHAT and CDR2 is FQNNGV. V dropped 1 base and J dropped 2; count of bases not matched to a gene: 4. The CDR3 spans 15 residues. CDR3 residues: CASSLGASGQETQYF. CDR3 sequence (DNA): TGTGCCAGCAGCTTAGGGGCTAGCGGACAAGAGACCCAGTACTTC. Filled out from reference TRBV11-2 and TRBJ2-5, the complete variable domain reads EAGVAQSPRYKIIEKRQSVAFWCNPISGHATLYWYQQILGQGPKLLIQFQNNGVVDDSQLPKDRFSAERLKGVDSTLKIQPAKLEDSAVYLCASSLGASGQETQYFGPGTRLLVL.

The chain joins TRBV6-6 to TRBJ2-7; the D is unclear. The germline V and J ends were trimmed by 2 bases and 4 bases, with 12 bases remaining between them. Germline V gene data show CDR1 as MNHNY and CDR2 as SVGAGI (reference sequence). This CDR3 spans 14 amino acids. The CDR3 DNA reads as TGTGCCAGCAGTTACATCGGCGGTGCTTACGAGCAGTACTTC. Its translation is CASSYIGGAYEQYF.

As regards this clonotype: The CDR3 does not close with the conserved phenylalanine or tryptophan, likely indicating a read error. V usage is TRBV11-2 and J usage is TRBJ2-1; 7 positions match TRBD2. The CDR3 sequence is 15 residues long. The J segment lost 10 bases and the V segment lost 5 bases, leaving 14 bases of the junction unmatched. Germline V gene sequence: CDR1 SGHAT, CDR2 FQNNGV. The DNA for the CDR3 is TGTGCCAGCAGCAGACGGGGTGCGGGAGTCAGAGAGCAGTTCCTC. Translating it yields CASSRRGAGVREQFL.

This clonotype was picked up a small number of times. The gene calls are TRBV7-9 and TRBJ2-6; D is uncertain. V lost 5 bases and J lost 1, with 12 bases in between. The CDR3 contains 16 residues. Germline CDR1 and CDR2: SEHNR and FQNEAQ (reference sequence). The CDR3 nucleotides read TGTGCCAGCAGCCTTCGACCCGATTCTGGGGCCAACGTCCTGACTTTC. Residues: CASSLRPDSGANVLTF.

A word on this clonotype: This clone may be a read error of a much larger clone one base away. V usage is TRBV5-5 and J usage is TRBJ2-2; tentatively, D is TRBD1 or TRBD2 (5 bases each). Trimming shortened V by 4 bases and J by 4 bases, and 8 bases separated the two germline ends. CDR1 and CDR2 (germline): SGHKS, YYEKEE (reference sequence). This CDR3 has 13 residues. CDR3 in DNA: TGTGCCAGCAGCCTTGGGACCACCGGGGAGCTGTTTTTT. It yields the protein CASSLGTTGELFF. Using reference TRBV5-5 and TRBJ2-2 for the parts outside the CDR3, the full variable domain is DAGVTQSPTHLIKTRGQQVTLRCSPISGHKSVSWYQQVLGQGPQFIFQYYEKEERGRGNFPDRFSARQFPNYSSELNVNALLLGDSALYLCASSLGTTGELFFGEGSRLTVL.

To note about this clonotype: This CDR3 is missing its conserved last phenylalanine or tryptophan, likely due to a read error. V usage is TRBV11-2 and J usage is TRBJ2-1; D is unclear. The germline CDR1 and CDR2 sequences are SGHAT and FQNNGV. This CDR3 contains 14 residues. Trimming removed 1 base from V and 4 bases from J, with 8 bases in between. The CDR3 region has the DNA TGTGCCAGCAGCTTAGTTGCAGGTTACAATGAGCAGTTCCTC. Encoded protein: CASSLVAGYNEQFL.

This clonotype is labeled medium-sized. V usage is TRBV29-1 and J usage is TRBJ2-1; D uncertain. CDR1 SQVTM and CDR2 ANQGSEA come from the germline V gene. V was cut by 3 bases and J by 0 bases, with 6 bases left in between. CDR3 length equals 13 residues. The CDR3 nucleotides are TGCAGCGTTGACGGTAACTCCTACAATGAGCAGTTCTTC. This gives the protein CSVDGNSYNEQFF.

Note on this clonotype: An end of the junction does not agree with germline; a read error may underlie this. The J gene is TRBJ2-1, the V gene TRBV10-3; TRBD2 matches 8 bases. CDR3 length: 16 amino acids. Germline assignment: CDR1 ENHRY and CDR2 SYGVKD. The CDR3 DNA reads as TGTGCCATCACATTCGTAGCGGGAAGCTCCTACAGTGAGCAGCTCTTC. Protein sequence: CAITFVAGSSYSEQLF.

This clonotype was counted only a few times. A much larger clone differs by one base, so this may be a read error. In DNA, the CDR3 is TGCAGCGTTGAAGATATTGGTAGCACCTACAATGAGCAGTTCTTC. Its translation is CSVEDIGSTYNEQFF. The chain links TRBV29-1 to TRBJ2-1; D is unresolved. The CDR3 has 15 amino acids. Germline loops: CDR1 SQVTM, CDR2 ANQGSEA. V was pared by 0 bases and J by 2 bases, with 11 bases between.

Comments on this clonotype: A junction end diverges from the germline sequence, so it may reflect a read error. The V and J genes are TRBV12-3 or TRBV12-4 and TRBJ2-1, with 10 bases fitting TRBD2. The length of the CDR3 is 15 residues. CDR3 region: CASILGTSAFNEQFF. The CDR3 DNA sequence: TGTGCCAGCATTCTAGGGACTAGCGCTTTCAATGAACAGTTCTTC.

The chain couples TRBV28 to TRBJ1-1; the match to TRBD1 covers 8 bases. CDR3 length: 15 amino acids. Germline values: CDR1 MDHEN, CDR2 SYDVKM. Trimming took 5 bases from V and 0 from J; bases not matched to a gene: 5. The CDR3 protein is CASSGRTGLNTEAFF. CDR3 sequence (DNA): TGTGCCAGCAGTGGCAGGACAGGGTTGAACACTGAAGCTTTCTTT.

This clonotype appeared a single time. Compared with germline, one end of the junction differs, possibly owing to a read error. The chain links TRBV29-1 to TRBJ2-6; maybe TRBD1 (5 bases). The CDR3 loop spans 14 amino acids. The V gene's germline CDR1 is SQVTM and CDR2 ANQGSEA. This chain's CDR3 is CSVATGTGTNVLTF. As DNA, the CDR3 is TGCAGCGTTGCTACAGGAACTGGGACCAACGTCCTGACTTTC.